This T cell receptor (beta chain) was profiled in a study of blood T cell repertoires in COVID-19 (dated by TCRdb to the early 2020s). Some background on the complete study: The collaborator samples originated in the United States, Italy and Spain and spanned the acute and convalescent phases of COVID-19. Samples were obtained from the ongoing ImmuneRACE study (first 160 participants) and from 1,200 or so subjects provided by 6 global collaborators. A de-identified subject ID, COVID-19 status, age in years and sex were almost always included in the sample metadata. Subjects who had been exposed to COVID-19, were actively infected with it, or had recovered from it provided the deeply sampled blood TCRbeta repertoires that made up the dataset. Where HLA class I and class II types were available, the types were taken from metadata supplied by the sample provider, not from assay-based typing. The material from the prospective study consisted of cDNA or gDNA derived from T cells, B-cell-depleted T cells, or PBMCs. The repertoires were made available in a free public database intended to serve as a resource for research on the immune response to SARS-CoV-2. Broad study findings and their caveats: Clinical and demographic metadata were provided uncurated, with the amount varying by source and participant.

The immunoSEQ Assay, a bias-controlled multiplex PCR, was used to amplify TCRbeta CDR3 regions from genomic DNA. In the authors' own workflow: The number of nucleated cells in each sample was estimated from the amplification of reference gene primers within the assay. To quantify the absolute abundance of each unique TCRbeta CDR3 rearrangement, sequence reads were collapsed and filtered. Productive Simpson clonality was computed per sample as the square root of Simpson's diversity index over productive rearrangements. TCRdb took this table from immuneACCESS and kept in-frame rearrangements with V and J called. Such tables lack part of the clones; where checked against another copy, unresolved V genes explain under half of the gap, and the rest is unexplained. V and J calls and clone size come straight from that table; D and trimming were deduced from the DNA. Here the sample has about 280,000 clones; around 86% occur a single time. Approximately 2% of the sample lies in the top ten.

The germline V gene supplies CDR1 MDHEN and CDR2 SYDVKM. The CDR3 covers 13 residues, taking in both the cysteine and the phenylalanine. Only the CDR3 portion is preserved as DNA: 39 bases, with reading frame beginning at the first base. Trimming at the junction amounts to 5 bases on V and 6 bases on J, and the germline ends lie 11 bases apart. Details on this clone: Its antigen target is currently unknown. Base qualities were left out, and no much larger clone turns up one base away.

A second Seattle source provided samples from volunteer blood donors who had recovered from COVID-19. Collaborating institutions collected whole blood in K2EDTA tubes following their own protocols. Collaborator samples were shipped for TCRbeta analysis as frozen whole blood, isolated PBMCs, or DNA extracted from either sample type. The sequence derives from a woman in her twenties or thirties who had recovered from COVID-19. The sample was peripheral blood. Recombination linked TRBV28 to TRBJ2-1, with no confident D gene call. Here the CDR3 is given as CASSPPVPNEQFF. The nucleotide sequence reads TGTGCCAGCAGTCCTCCAGTCCCCAATGAGCAGTTCTTC.